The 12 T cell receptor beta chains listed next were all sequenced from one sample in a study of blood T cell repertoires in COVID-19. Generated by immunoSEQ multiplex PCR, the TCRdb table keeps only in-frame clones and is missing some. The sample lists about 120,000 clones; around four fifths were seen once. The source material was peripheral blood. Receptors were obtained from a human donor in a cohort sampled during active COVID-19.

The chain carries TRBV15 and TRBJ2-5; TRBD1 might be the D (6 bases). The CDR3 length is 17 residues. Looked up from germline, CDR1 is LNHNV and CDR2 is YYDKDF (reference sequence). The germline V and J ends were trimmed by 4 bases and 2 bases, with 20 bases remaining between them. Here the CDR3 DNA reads TGTGCCACCAGCAAAGGGGATAGGGTTAGGGGGCAAGAGACCCAGTACTTC. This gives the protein CATSKGDRVRGQETQYF. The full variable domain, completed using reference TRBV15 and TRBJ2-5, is DAMVIQNPRYQVTQFGKPVTLSCSQTLNHNVMYWYQQKSSQAPKLLFHYYDKDFNNEADTPDNFQSRRPNTSFCFLDIRSPGLGDTAMYLCATSKGDRVRGQETQYFGPGTRLLVL.

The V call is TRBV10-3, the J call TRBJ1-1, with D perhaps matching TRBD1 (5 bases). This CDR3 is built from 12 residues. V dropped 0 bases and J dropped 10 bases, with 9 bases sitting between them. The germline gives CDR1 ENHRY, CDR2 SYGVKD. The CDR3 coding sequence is TGTGCCATCAGTGAGTCACAGGTAGGAGCTTTCTTT. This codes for CAISESQVGAFF.

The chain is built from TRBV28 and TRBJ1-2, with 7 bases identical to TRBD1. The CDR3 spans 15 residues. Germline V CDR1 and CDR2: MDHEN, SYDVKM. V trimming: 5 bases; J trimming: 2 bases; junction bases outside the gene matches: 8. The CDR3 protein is CASSLFRGRNYGYTF. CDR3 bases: TGTGCCAGCAGTCTGTTTAGGGGGCGAAACTATGGCTACACCTTC.

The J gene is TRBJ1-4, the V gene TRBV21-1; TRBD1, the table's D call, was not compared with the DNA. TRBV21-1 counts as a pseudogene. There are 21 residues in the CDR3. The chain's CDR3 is CANPIDMAGGPFWATNEKLFF. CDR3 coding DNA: TGTGCCAACCCGATAGATATGGCAGGGGGCCCGTTTTGGGCAACTAATGAAAAACTGTTTTTT.

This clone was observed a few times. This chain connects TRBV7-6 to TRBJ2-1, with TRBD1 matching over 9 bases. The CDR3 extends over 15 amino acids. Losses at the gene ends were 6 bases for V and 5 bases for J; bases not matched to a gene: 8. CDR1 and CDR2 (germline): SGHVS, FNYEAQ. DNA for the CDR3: TGTGCCAGCAGTAAGTGGACAGGGGTCAACAATGAGCAGTTCTTC. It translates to CASSKWTGVNNEQFF. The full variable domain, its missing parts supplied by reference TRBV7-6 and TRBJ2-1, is GAGVSQSPRYKVTKRGQDVALRCDPISGHVSLYWYRQALGQGPEFLTYFNYEAQQDKSGLPNDRFSAERPEGSISTLTIQRTEQRDSAMYRCASSKWTGVNNEQFFGPGTRLTVL.

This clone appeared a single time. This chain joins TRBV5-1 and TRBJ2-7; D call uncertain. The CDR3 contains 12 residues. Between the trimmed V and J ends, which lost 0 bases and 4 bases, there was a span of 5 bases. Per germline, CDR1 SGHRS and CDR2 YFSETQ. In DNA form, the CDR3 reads TGCGCCAGCAGCTTGGGCCAGTACGAGCAGTACTTC. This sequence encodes CASSLGQYEQYF.

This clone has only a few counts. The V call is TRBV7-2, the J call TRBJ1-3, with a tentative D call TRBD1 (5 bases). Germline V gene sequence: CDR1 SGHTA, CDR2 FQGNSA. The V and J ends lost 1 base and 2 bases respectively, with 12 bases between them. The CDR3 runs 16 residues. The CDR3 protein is CASSLVGGGAGNTIYF. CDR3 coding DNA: TGTGCCAGCAGCTTAGTCGGGGGGGGAGCTGGAAACACCATATATTTT.

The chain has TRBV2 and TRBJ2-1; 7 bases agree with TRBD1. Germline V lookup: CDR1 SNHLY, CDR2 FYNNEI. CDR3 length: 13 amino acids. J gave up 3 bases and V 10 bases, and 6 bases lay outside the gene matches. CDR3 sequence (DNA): TGTGCCACTTCGAGACAGGGCTACAATGAGCAGTTCTTC. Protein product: CATSRQGYNEQFF.

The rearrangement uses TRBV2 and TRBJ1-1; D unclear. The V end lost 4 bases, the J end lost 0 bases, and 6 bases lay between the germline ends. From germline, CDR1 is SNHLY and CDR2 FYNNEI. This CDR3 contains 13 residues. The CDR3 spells CASSVGMNTEAFF. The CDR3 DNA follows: TGTGCCAGCAGTGTCGGGATGAACACTGAAGCTTTCTTT.

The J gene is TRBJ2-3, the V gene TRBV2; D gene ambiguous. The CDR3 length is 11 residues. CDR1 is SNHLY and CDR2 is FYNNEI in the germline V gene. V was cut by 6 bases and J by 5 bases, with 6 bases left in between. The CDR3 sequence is CASSSEDTQYF. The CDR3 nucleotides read TGTGCCAGCAGCTCAGAAGATACGCAGTATTTT.

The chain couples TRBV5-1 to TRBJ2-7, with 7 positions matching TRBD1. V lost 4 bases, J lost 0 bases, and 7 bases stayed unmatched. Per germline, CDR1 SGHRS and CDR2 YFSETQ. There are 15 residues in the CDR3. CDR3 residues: CASSTQGVSSYEQYF. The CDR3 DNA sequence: TGCGCCAGCAGCACGCAGGGGGTAAGCTCCTACGAGCAGTACTTC.

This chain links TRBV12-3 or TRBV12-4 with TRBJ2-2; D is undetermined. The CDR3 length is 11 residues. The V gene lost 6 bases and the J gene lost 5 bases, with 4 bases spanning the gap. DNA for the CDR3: TGTGCCAGCAGCAGAACCGGGGAGCTGTTTTTT. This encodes CASSRTGELFF.